These 13 T cell receptor beta chains originate from one sample sequenced in a study of CD8 T cells in ankylosing spondylitis (dated by TCRdb to 2015 to 2018). What the work shows at the level of the full study, not this receptor alone: Blood from ankylosing spondylitis patients appeared to be characterized by a TCR beta motif composed of 7 to 9 highly homologous amino acid variants.

Library prep was done by 5' RACE. TCRdb names Illumina HiSeq 2500 as the instrument used. TCRdb reprocessing: public reads trimmed at Q25 with fastp, clones called with MiXCR, in-frame beta chains kept. Every CDR3 protein is listed once, alongside the most common genes and DNA of its rows. The sample profile shows 400,000 or so distinct CDR3 sequences; roughly 25% of them were found once. Roughly 1% of the sample is taken by the ten largest. Their antigen targets remain unknown. Sequenced input: blood, either unsorted or a sorted T cell fraction (not recorded which). The source is a male donor with ankylosing spondylitis.

The table lists this clonotype with a few counts. In nucleotides, the CDR3 is TGCAGTGCTACGTCGACAGGGGGGAACACTGAAGCTTTCTTT. Protein: CSATSTGGNTEAFF. V gene TRBV20-1 combines with J gene TRBJ1-1, with TRBD1 identical over 9 bases. V lost 4 bases, J lost 1 base, and 4 bases stayed unmatched. Germline V gene sequence: CDR1 DFQATT, CDR2 SNEGSKA (reference sequence). This CDR3 has 14 residues.

The rearrangement uses TRBV7-9 and TRBJ2-5, with D possibly being TRBD2 (6 bases). Germline loops: CDR1 SEHNR, CDR2 FQNEAQ (reference sequence). V dropped 0 bases and J dropped 5 bases, with 16 bases sitting between them. CDR3 length equals 16 residues. As DNA, the CDR3 is TGTGCCAGCAGCTTAGCGCGGTTAGCGGTGGGGGAGACCCAGTACTTC. Amino acids: CASSLARLAVGETQYF.

The chain uses TRBV27 and TRBJ1-5, with TRBD1 as a possible D gene (6 bases). Trimming took 10 bases from V and 3 from J, leaving 13 bases between them. The germline CDR1 and CDR2 sequences are MNHEY and SMNVEV (reference sequence). This CDR3 is built from 13 residues. This CDR3 is CATVAGDNQPQHF. Written as DNA, the CDR3 is TGTGCCACCGTAGCAGGGGACAATCAGCCCCAGCATTTT.

Only a few counts were recorded for this clonotype. The chain has TRBV10-1 and TRBJ2-1, with D possibly TRBD2 on 5 matching bases. The CDR3 covers 13 residues. V was shortened by 8 bases and J by 12 bases, with 20 bases between the two germline ends. From germline, CDR1 is WNHNN and CDR2 SYGVQD (reference sequence). The CDR3 here is CASGRGSGSAQFF. Written as DNA, the CDR3 is TGCGCCAGCGGCAGAGGGTCCGGGTCAGCGCAGTTCTTC.

The V and J genes are TRBV29-1 and TRBJ2-6; D gene uncertain. V lost 5 bases to trimming and J lost 0 bases, with 5 bases between them. The CDR3 is 13 residues long. Per the germline V gene, CDR1 is SQVTM and CDR2 is ANQGSEA. The CDR3, as DNA: TGCAGCGTTTACCTCTCTGGGGCCAACGTCCTGACTTTC. Translation gives CSVYLSGANVLTF.

This clonotype was picked up a small number of times. The chain employs TRBV24-1 and TRBJ2-1; no clear D. The CDR3 has 13 residues. CDR1 and CDR2 from the germline V gene are KGHDR and SFDVKD. Between the trimmed V and J ends, which lost 7 bases and 8 bases, there was a span of 14 bases. In DNA, the CDR3 is TGTGCCACCAGCGTGGAAGGTTCCCATGAGCAGTTCTTC. Protein: CATSVEGSHEQFF.

V is TRBV6-1 and J is TRBJ2-6; D not certain. CDR1 and CDR2 from the germline V gene are MNHNS and SASEGT. Trimming cost V 4 bases and J 4 bases, with 14 bases left between them. CDR3 length: 16 residues. The CDR3 DNA is TGTGCCAGCAGTGGTGATAGCCCCTCGGGGGCCAACGTCCTGACTTTC. It encodes CASSGDSPSGANVLTF.

The V gene is TRBV27, the J gene TRBJ2-1, with 11 positions matching TRBD1. Trimming removed 4 bases from V and 4 bases from J; junction bases left unmatched: 6. The germline V gene has CDR1 MNHEY and CDR2 SMNVEV (reference sequence). The CDR3 consists of 16 residues. The DNA for the CDR3 is TGTGCCAGCAGTTCGTCCGGGACAGGGGGTTACAATGAGCAGTTCTTC. Its translation is CASSSSGTGGYNEQFF.

The chain links TRBV4-1 to TRBJ2-1, with 9 bases lining up with TRBD2. The CDR3 has 17 amino acids. Looked up from germline, CDR1 is MGHRA and CDR2 is YSYEKL. The J segment lost 5 bases and the V segment lost 2 bases, leaving 10 bases of the junction unmatched. As DNA, the CDR3 is TGCGCCAGCAGCCAAAGCCGGGCGGGAGGGTACCACAATGAGCAGTTCTTC. This gives the protein CASSQSRAGGYHNEQFF.

This rearrangement joins TRBV5-6 to TRBJ2-3, with 7 bases lining up with TRBD1. Germline V gene lookup returns CDR1 SGHDT and CDR2 YYEEEE. Germline trimming cut 4 bases from V and 5 bases from J; bases unmatched to any gene: 10. The length of the CDR3 is 15 residues. The CDR3 is CASSLPGGLGDTQYF. Written as DNA, the CDR3 is TGTGCCAGCAGCCTACCAGGGGGATTAGGAGATACGCAGTATTTT.

In DNA form, the CDR3 reads TGCGCCAGCAGCCATGGACTAGCGGGTGGGTTGGAGACCCAGTACTTC. Protein: CASSHGLAGGLETQYF. The chain uses TRBV5-1 and TRBJ2-5; 11 bases match TRBD2. After removal of 4 bases from V and 5 bases from J, the junction contained 10 bases not matched to a gene. CDR3 length equals 16 residues. Germline V lookup: CDR1 SGHRS, CDR2 YFSETQ.

This clonotype was seen only a few times. The genes are TRBV7-9 and TRBJ2-7, with no clear D. The CDR3 has 14 amino acids. The germline gives CDR1 SEHNR, CDR2 FQNEAQ (reference sequence). Trimming took 4 bases from V and 0 from J, leaving 10 bases between them. The CDR3 region has the DNA TGTGCCAGCAGCTCTCGGCCCCACTCCTACGAGCAGTACTTC. It codes for CASSSRPHSYEQYF. The variable domain in full, completed from reference TRBV7-9 and TRBJ2-7, reads DTGVSQNPRHKITKRGQNVTFRCDPISEHNRLYWYRQTLGQGPEFLTYFQNEAQLEKSRLLSDRFSAERPKGSFSTLEIQRTEQGDSAMYLCASSSRPHSYEQYFGPGTRLTVT.

V is TRBV14 and J is TRBJ2-7, with TRBD2 matching over 9 bases. This CDR3 spans 13 amino acids. V gave up 3 bases and J gave up 5 bases; unmatched junction bases: 2. Germline V lookup: CDR1 SGHDN, CDR2 FVKESK. The CDR3: CASSQAGGNEQYV. DNA of the CDR3: TGTGCCAGCAGCCAGGCGGGGGGGAACGAGCAGTACGTC.